The next 29 T cell receptor beta chains were all read from a single sample in a study of blood T cell repertoires in COVID-19. This table comes from immunoSEQ multiplex PCR, and its TCRdb copy is limited to in-frame clones, with some not included. The table shows about 100,000 clones, with 91% occurring only once. What was sequenced was peripheral blood. Receptor source: a man in his 60s with acute or convalescent COVID-19.

The chain recombines TRBV15 with TRBJ2-2, with 7 bases identical to TRBD2. The germline gives CDR1 LNHNV, CDR2 YYDKDF (reference sequence). CDR3 size: 15 residues. Losses at the gene ends were 1 base for V and 7 bases for J; bases not matched to a gene: 6. CDR3 amino acids: CATSRALAVSGELFF. The CDR3 DNA follows: TGTGCCACCAGCAGAGCTCTAGCGGTGAGCGGGGAGCTGTTTTTT.

The chain links TRBV19 to TRBJ1-5; D is undetermined. The V gene's germline CDR1 is LNHDA and CDR2 SQIVND (reference sequence). The V end was cut by 2 bases, the J end by 11 bases, with 13 bases between. The CDR3 has 13 amino acids. The CDR3 region has the DNA TGTGCCAGTAGTATATCAGACAAGTCGTCCCAGCATTTT. Translation gives CASSISDKSSQHF.

This sequence joins TRBV24-1 and TRBJ2-2; D gene unclear. V was trimmed by 5 bases and J by 6 bases, leaving 12 bases between them. The CDR3 consists of 14 residues. Per germline, CDR1 KGHDR and CDR2 SFDVKD. This CDR3 reads CATSAPGFSGELFF. CDR3 DNA sequence: TGTGCCACCAGTGCACCGGGTTTTTCCGGGGAGCTGTTTTTT.

This chain uses TRBV5-1 with TRBJ1-4; 7 bases match TRBD1. Germline loops: CDR1 SGHRS, CDR2 YFSETQ. This CDR3 contains 14 residues. With V trimmed by 1 base and J by 8 bases, 5 bases remained unmatched. CDR3 coding DNA: TGCGCCAGCAGCTTGCAACAGGGGAACGAAAAACTGTTTTTT. It translates to CASSLQQGNEKLFF.

V gene TRBV28 combines with J gene TRBJ2-3; D is possibly TRBD1 (6 bases). The CDR3 contains 15 residues. Trimming removed 4 bases at V and 2 bases at J, with 13 bases between. In germline, CDR1 is MDHEN, CDR2 SYDVKM. Here the CDR3 reads CASSSRGRLTDTQYF. Here the CDR3 DNA reads TGTGCCAGCAGTTCGAGGGGGAGACTCACAGATACGCAGTATTTT.

The V and J genes are TRBV28 and TRBJ2-1; TRBD2 might be the D (6 bases). The CDR3 has 17 amino acids. Germline V gene data show CDR1 as MDHEN and CDR2 as SYDVKM. Trimming removed 4 bases from V and 2 bases from J, with 18 bases in between. In nucleotides, the CDR3 is TGTGCCAGCAGTTCAGACCCCCCGGGAGCGCCCTACAATGAGCAGTTCTTC. It translates to CASSSDPPGAPYNEQFF.

This chain uses TRBV6-4 with TRBJ1-6; a weak D match, TRBD1 (5 bases). Germline V gives CDR1 MRHNA, CDR2 SNTAGT. This CDR3 is 13 amino acids long. V lost 6 bases and J lost 10, with 13 bases in between. This chain's CDR3 is CASSPGGGSPLHF. Here the CDR3 DNA reads TGTGCCAGCAGCCCCGGGGGGGGATCACCCCTCCACTTT.

This clone has only one observation. The V gene is TRBV9, the J gene TRBJ2-7; 7 nucleotides agree with TRBD2. The CDR3 spans 15 residues. Germline V lookup: CDR1 SGDLS, CDR2 YYNGEE. With V trimmed by 6 bases and J by 7 bases, 16 bases remained unmatched. Here the CDR3 DNA reads TGTGCCAGCACCCCCGACGACTCACGGGGGGATGAGCAGTACTTC. Translating gives CASTPDDSRGDEQYF.

The chain employs TRBV7-9 and TRBJ1-1; D possibly corresponds to TRBD1 (5 bases). The germline V gene encodes CDR1 SEHNR and CDR2 FQNEAQ (reference sequence). V shed 3 bases and J shed 0 bases, with 8 bases lying between them. The CDR3 runs 14 residues. Here the CDR3 reads CASSFQQVNTEAFF. CDR3 nucleotide sequence: TGTGCCAGCAGCTTCCAACAGGTGAACACTGAAGCTTTCTTT.

In the case of this clone: The sample carries other DNA sequences with the same CDR3. V usage is TRBV27 and J usage is TRBJ2-5; D remains ambiguous. V lost 8 bases and J 5 bases, leaving 12 bases between the germline ends. The CDR3 length is 12 residues. Germline lookup yields CDR1 MNHEY and CDR2 SMNVEV (reference sequence). The CDR3 DNA reads TGTGCCAGCCGACGCGGAGCGGAGACCCAGTACTTC. Protein: CASRRGAETQYF.

The V and J genes are TRBV7-2 and TRBJ2-3, with TRBD2 identical over 7 bases. The CDR3 runs 17 residues. The germline V gene has CDR1 SGHTA and CDR2 FQGNSA. V trimming: 1 base; J trimming: 2 bases; junction bases outside the gene matches: 9. CDR3 loop: CASSLGFGGGPTDTQYF. CDR3 in DNA: TGTGCCAGCAGCTTAGGATTCGGGGGAGGGCCCACAGATACGCAGTATTTT.

This clone occurred once. CDR3 residues: CASGYLRIGEQYV. CDR3 bases: TGTGCCAGCGGGTATCTCAGGATCGGCGAGCAGTACGTC. The chain has TRBV2 and TRBJ2-7, with D unresolved. Germline V lookup: CDR1 SNHLY, CDR2 FYNNEI. The CDR3 covers 13 residues. V was shortened by 8 bases and J by 6 bases, with 17 bases between the two germline ends.

The chain employs TRBV28 and TRBJ2-7, with 7 positions matching TRBD1. CDR3 length: 15 residues. With V trimmed by 4 bases and J by 0 bases, 6 bases remained unmatched. The germline V gene has CDR1 MDHEN and CDR2 SYDVKM. CDR3 amino acids: CASSSPGQPSYEQYF. DNA for the CDR3: TGTGCCAGCAGTTCCCCGGGACAGCCCTCCTACGAGCAGTACTTC.

The rearrangement links TRBV29-1 to TRBJ1-1; 8 bases are a match to TRBD1. Germline loops: CDR1 SQVTM, CDR2 ANQGSEA. V trimming: 5 bases; J trimming: 4 bases; junction bases outside the gene matches: 24. CDR3 length: 19 residues. The CDR3 DNA is TGCAGCGTTTTTTTAATGAGTATTATGCAGAAAACAGGGGGCACTGAAGCTTTCTTT. Translation: CSVFLMSIMQKTGGTEAFF. Full variable domain (outside the CDR3, taken from reference TRBV29-1 and TRBJ1-1): SAVISQKPSRDICQRGTSLTIQCQVDSQVTMMFWYRQQPGQSLTLIATANQGSEATYESGFVIDKFPISRPNLTFSTLTVSNMSPEDSSIYLCSVFLMSIMQKTGGTEAFFGQGTRLTVV.

This chain connects TRBV11-2 to TRBJ2-1; TRBD1 is a possible D gene (6 bases). This CDR3 spans 12 amino acids. Germline V CDR1 and CDR2: SGHAT, FQNNGV. Deletions cut 5 bases from V and 8 bases from J, with 10 bases between. The CDR3 sequence is CASSHREYEQFF. In nucleotides, the CDR3 is TGTGCCAGCAGCCACAGGGAGTATGAGCAGTTCTTC.

This chain connects TRBV29-1 to TRBJ2-2, with 13 bases lining up with TRBD2. Germline CDR1 is SQVTM and CDR2 is ANQGSEA. Trimming removed 7 bases from V and 7 bases from J; junction bases left unmatched: 15. The CDR3 has 17 residues. CDR3 bases: TGCAGCGCTCTAGCCGGACTAGCGGGAGATCAGGGCGGGGAGCTGTTTTTT. This sequence encodes CSALAGLAGDQGGELFF.

The chain couples TRBV5-1 to TRBJ1-1, with 7 positions matching TRBD1. This CDR3 comprises 16 residues. CDR1 and CDR2 (germline): SGHRS, YFSETQ. The trim removed 2 bases at V and 0 bases at J, leaving 7 bases unmatched. The chain's CDR3 is CASSFGTEYLNTEAFF. DNA for the CDR3: TGCGCCAGCAGCTTTGGGACAGAGTACCTGAACACTGAAGCTTTCTTT.

This chain uses TRBV29-1 with TRBJ1-2, with 8 bases fitting TRBD1. The V gene end was trimmed by 7 bases and the J gene end by 3 bases; junction bases not matched to a gene: 4. This CDR3 has 12 amino acids. CDR1 is SQVTM, CDR2 ANQGSEA, per germline. The DNA for the CDR3 is TGCAGCGCCACGACAGGGGACTATGGCTACACCTTC. As protein: CSATTGDYGYTF.

The chain is built from TRBV18 and TRBJ2-3, with D perhaps TRBD1 (6 bases). The germline CDR1 and CDR2 sequences are KGHSH and LQKENI. The V end was cut by 4 bases, the J end by 3 bases, with 14 bases between. The CDR3 loop spans 15 amino acids. CDR3 DNA: TGTGCCAGCTCACTGACTATAACAGGGACAGATACGCAGTATTTT. This sequence encodes CASSLTITGTDTQYF.

The chain is built from TRBV19 and TRBJ1-2; 8 bases are shared with TRBD1. Germline V gene lookup returns CDR1 LNHDA and CDR2 SQIVND (reference sequence). The CDR3 has 14 amino acids. The J segment lost 7 bases and the V segment lost 4 bases, leaving 8 bases of the junction unmatched. The CDR3 DNA reads as TGTGCCAGTAGTACGGGGACAGGAAATGGTGGCTACACCTTC. It is translated as CASSTGTGNGGYTF.

Here the CDR3 reads CASSLDWGPGELFF. As DNA, the CDR3 is TGCGCCAGCAGCTTGGATTGGGGGCCCGGGGAGCTGTTTTTT. The rearrangement links TRBV5-1 to TRBJ2-2, with a tentative D call TRBD1 (6 bases). There are 14 residues in the CDR3. Germline loops: CDR1 SGHRS, CDR2 YFSETQ. V lost 0 bases and J 6 bases, leaving 9 bases between the germline ends.

V gene TRBV7-3 combines with J gene TRBJ2-6, with TRBD1 as a possible D gene (5 bases). V lost 2 bases, J lost 2 bases, and 19 bases lay in between. Germline V gene data show CDR1 as SGHTA and CDR2 as FQGTGA. This CDR3 is built from 19 residues. CDR3 nucleotides: TGTGCCAGCAGCTTAGCCCCAGGCAGTGGGGCAACTGGGGCCAACGTCCTGACTTTC. It specifies CASSLAPGSGATGANVLTF. The complete variable domain, with remaining parts taken from reference TRBV7-3 and TRBJ2-6, reads GAGVSQTPSNKVTEKGKYVELRCDPISGHTALYWYRQSLGQGPEFLIYFQGTGAADDSGLPNDRFFAVRPEGSVSTLKIQRTERGDSAVYLCASSLAPGSGATGANVLTFGAGSRLTVL.

This chain connects TRBV11-1 to TRBJ1-1; D remains ambiguous. The CDR3 runs 14 residues. Germline V lookup: CDR1 SGHAT, CDR2 FQDESV (reference sequence). Trimming pared 4 bases from V and 1 base from J, leaving 10 bases between. The DNA for the CDR3 is TGTGCCAGCAGCTCCCCTCGGGAGAACACTGAAGCTTTCTTT. As protein: CASSSPRENTEAFF.

V and J are TRBV7-9 and TRBJ1-5, with a tentative D call TRBD1 (6 bases). The V gene's germline CDR1 is SEHNR and CDR2 FQNEAQ (reference sequence). Trimming removed 0 bases from V and 4 bases from J, with 22 bases in between. CDR3 length equals 19 residues. The CDR3 bases are TGTGCCAGCAGCTTAGCGCTGGGGCAGGGGATACTAGGGAATCAGCCCCAGCATTTT. Translating it yields CASSLALGQGILGNQPQHF.

This chain connects TRBV28 to TRBJ1-3; D uncertain. This CDR3 comprises 15 residues. The germline gives CDR1 MDHEN, CDR2 SYDVKM. V lost 3 bases and J 2 bases, leaving 11 bases between the germline ends. The CDR3 spells CASSFRVTAGNTIYF. In DNA, the CDR3 is TGTGCCAGCAGTTTTCGGGTGACTGCTGGAAACACCATATATTTT.

For the CDR3, the DNA is TGCGCCAGCAGCGCAAGGACAGGGGGCGGCTACGAGCAGTACTTC. Amino acids: CASSARTGGGYEQYF. The chain links TRBV5-1 to TRBJ2-7; 11 nucleotides match TRBD1. J was trimmed by 3 bases and V by 4 bases; bases with no gene match: 6. This CDR3 spans 15 amino acids. Looked up from germline, CDR1 is SGHRS and CDR2 is YFSETQ.

The V call is TRBV28, the J call TRBJ2-6; no clear D. This CDR3 is 12 amino acids long. Germline V gives CDR1 MDHEN, CDR2 SYDVKM. V was clipped by 9 bases and J by 1 base, with 4 bases between them. CDR3 nucleotides: TGTGCCAGTCGTTCTGGGGCCAACGTCCTGACTTTC. Amino acids: CASRSGANVLTF.

V and J are TRBV5-1 and TRBJ2-2; D gene unclear. Between the trimmed V and J ends, which lost 1 base and 1 base, there was a span of 5 bases. The CDR3 is 14 amino acids. CDR1 is SGHRS, CDR2 YFSETQ, per germline. CDR3 in DNA: TGCGCCAGCAGCTTGCGAGAGAACACCGGGGAGCTGTTTTTT. Its protein is CASSLRENTGELFF. The variable domain in full, with the rest retrieved from reference TRBV5-1 and TRBJ2-2, is KAGVTQTPRYLIKTRGQQVTLSCSPISGHRSVSWYQQTPGQGLQFLFEYFSETQRNKGNFPGRFSGRQFSNSRSEMNVSTLELGDSALYLCASSLRENTGELFFGEGSRLTVL.

This rearrangement joins TRBV5-6 to TRBJ2-1; the match to TRBD2 covers 13 bases. Germline V gene sequence: CDR1 SGHDT, CDR2 YYEEEE. The CDR3 is 19 amino acids. The V segment lost 0 bases and the J segment 4 bases; nucleotides outside the gene matches: 10. CDR3 sequence (DNA): TGTGCCAGCAGCTTGGCCGGGGGACTAGCGGGATTTCGATACAATGAGCAGTTCTTC. Translated: CASSLAGGLAGFRYNEQFF.